This T cell receptor beta chain was recorded in a study of blood T cell repertoires in COVID-19. Study as a whole: Acute and convalescent COVID-19 samples came from the United States, Italy and Spain.

Under the authors' procedure: Amplification of reference gene primers provided the estimated nucleated cell counts. TCRdb keeps only in-frame clones here, not all; method: immunoSEQ multiplex PCR. That table gives V, J and clone size, and the DNA gave D and trimming. The sample consists of 210,000 or so clones, approximately 81% of them appearing once. The source material was peripheral blood. The sequence derives from a human donor in a cohort sampled during active COVID-19.

In nucleotides, the CDR3 is TGTGCCAGTAGTTCCGTTCTTGGGTCGCGGGGATTTCAGCCCCAGCATTTT. It yields the protein CASSSVLGSRGFQPQHF. The chain recombines TRBV19 with TRBJ1-5; D unclear. With 5 bases removed from V and 6 bases from J, the gap between germline ends came to 23 bases. The CDR3 has 17 amino acids. CDR1 and CDR2 from the germline V gene are LNHDA and SQIVND (reference sequence).